This T cell receptor beta chain was retrieved from a study of CD8 T cells in ankylosing spondylitis. Germline CDR1 and CDR2: DFQATT and SNEGSKA (reference sequence). V lost 4 bases to trimming and J lost 2 bases, with 13 bases between them. The CDR3 consists of 14 residues. In TCRdb, the 5' RACE reads were re-called with MiXCR into one record per CDR3 protein. In the table there are fewer than 250,000 distinct CDR3 sequences, 32% of which are singletons. This clonotype occurred a few times. The receptor's source is a male donor with ankylosing spondylitis or in good health (not recorded which). The V gene is TRBV20-1, the J gene TRBJ2-3; D may be TRBD2 (6 bases). The source material was blood, either unsorted or a sorted T cell fraction (not recorded which). The CDR3 bases are TGCAGTGCTATTGGGCGGGGAACCACAGATACGCAGTATTTT. Amino acids: CSAIGRGTTDTQYF.